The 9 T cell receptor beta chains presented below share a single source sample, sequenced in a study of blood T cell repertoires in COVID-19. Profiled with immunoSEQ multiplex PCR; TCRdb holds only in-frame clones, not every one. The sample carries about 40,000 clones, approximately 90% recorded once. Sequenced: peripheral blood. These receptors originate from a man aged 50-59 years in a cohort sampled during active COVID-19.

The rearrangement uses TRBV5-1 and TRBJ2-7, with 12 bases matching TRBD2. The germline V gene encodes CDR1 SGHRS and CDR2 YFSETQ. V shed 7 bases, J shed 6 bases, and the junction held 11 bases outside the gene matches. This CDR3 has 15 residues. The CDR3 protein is CASAGGGLAGTEQYF. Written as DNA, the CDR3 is TGCGCCAGCGCAGGGGGTGGACTAGCGGGGACCGAGCAGTACTTC.

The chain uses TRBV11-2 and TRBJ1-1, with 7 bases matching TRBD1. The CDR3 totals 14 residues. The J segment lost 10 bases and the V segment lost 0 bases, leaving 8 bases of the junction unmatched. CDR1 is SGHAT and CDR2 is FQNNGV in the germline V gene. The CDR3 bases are TGTGCCAGCAGCTTAGACCATTTCGACAGGGTAGCTTTCTTT. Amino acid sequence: CASSLDHFDRVAFF.

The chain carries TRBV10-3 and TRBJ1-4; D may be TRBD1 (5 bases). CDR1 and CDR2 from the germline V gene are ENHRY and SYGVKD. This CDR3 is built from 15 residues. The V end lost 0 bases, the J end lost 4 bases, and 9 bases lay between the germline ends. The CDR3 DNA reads TGTGCCATCAGTGAGTCGACGACAGATAATGAAAAACTGTTTTTT. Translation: CAISESTTDNEKLFF.

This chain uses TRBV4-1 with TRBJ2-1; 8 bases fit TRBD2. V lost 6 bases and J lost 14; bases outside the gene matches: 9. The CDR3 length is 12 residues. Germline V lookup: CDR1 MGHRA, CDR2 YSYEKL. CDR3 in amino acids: CASRGTGLGKFF. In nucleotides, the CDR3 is TGCGCCAGCAGGGGAACGGGACTAGGAAAGTTCTTC.

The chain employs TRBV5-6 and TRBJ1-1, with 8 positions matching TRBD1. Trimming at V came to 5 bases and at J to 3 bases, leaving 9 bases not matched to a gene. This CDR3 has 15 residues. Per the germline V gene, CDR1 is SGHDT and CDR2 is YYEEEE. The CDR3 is CASSSYDRGYTEAFF. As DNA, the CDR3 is TGTGCCAGCAGTTCCTACGACAGGGGCTACACTGAAGCTTTCTTT.

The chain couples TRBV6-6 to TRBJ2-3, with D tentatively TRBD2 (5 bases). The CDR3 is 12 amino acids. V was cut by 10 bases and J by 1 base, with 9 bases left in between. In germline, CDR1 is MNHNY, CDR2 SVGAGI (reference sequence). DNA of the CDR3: TGTGCCACAGCCGGGGGCACAGATACGCAGTATTTT. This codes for CATAGGTDTQYF.

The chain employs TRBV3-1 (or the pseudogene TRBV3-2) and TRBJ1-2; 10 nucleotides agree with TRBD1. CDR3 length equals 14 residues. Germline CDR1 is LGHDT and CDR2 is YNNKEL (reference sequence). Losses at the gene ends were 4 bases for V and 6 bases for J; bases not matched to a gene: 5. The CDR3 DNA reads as TGTGCCAGCAGCCGGGACAGGGGTAATGATGGCTACACCTTC. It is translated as CASSRDRGNDGYTF.

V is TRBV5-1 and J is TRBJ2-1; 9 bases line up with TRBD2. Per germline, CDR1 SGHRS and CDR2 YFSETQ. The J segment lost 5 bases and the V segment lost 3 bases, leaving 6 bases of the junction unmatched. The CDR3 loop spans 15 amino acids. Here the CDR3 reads CASSSGLAPNNEQFF. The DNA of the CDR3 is TGCGCCAGCAGCTCTGGACTAGCGCCGAACAATGAGCAGTTCTTC.

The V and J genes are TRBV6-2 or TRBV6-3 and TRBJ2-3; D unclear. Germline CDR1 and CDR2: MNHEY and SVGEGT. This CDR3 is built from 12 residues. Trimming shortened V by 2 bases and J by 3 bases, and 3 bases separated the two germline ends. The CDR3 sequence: CASSYTTDTQYF. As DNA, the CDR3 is TGTGCCAGCAGTTACACTACAGATACGCAGTATTTT.